A selection of T cell receptor beta chains follows, all from one sample in a study of cytomegalovirus exposure and HLA in healthy donors. The table came from immunoSEQ multiplex PCR; TCRdb's copy has only in-frame clones and leaves some out. The sample lists hundreds of thousands of clones; 70% to 90% were seen once. The sample comprised PBMCs. Source of these receptors: a woman younger than 30 in good health and CMV-seronegative. Both conserved end residues are part of each CDR3. The D gene is left open where the match is weak. Only part of the rows carry a size: once, few, many, or a class if the clone is expanded.

size	V	D	J	CDR3	DNA
NA	TRBV7-8	NA	TRBJ1-2	CASSLNRQDYGYTF	TGTGCCAGCAGTTTAAATAGACAGGATTATGGCTACACCTTC
NA	TRBV11-2	TRBD1	TRBJ2-7	CASSFTPGQGAGEQYF	TGTGCCAGCAGCTTCACCCCGGGACAGGGGGCGGGTGAGCAGTACTTC
few	TRBV23-1	NA	TRBJ1-1	CASSTSNRASMNTEAFF	TGCGCCAGCAGCACCTCTAACAGGGCTTCCATGAACACTGAAGCTTTCTTT
few	TRBV6-5	TRBD1	TRBJ1-1	CASTPGTGIAEAFF	TGTGCCAGCACCCCCGGGACAGGGATAGCTGAAGCTTTCTTT
NA	TRBV6-5	NA	TRBJ2-5	CASSYSTGGRRETQYF	TGTGCCAGCAGTTACTCGACGGGCGGCCGGAGGGAGACCCAGTACTTC
NA	TRBV5-1	NA	TRBJ1-2	CASSSNREGLLGYTF	TGCGCCAGCAGCTCGAACAGGGAGGGTTTGCTGGGCTACACCTTC
NA	TRBV7-8	NA	TRBJ1-5	CASSLEVMGRIQPQHF	TGTGCCAGCAGCTTAGAAGTAATGGGGCGCATTCAGCCCCAGCATTTT
NA	TRBV6-1	TRBD1	TRBJ1-6	CASRKGAKNSPLHF	TGTGCCAGCAGGAAGGGGGCCAAAAATTCACCCCTCCACTTT
once	TRBV5-1	TRBD2	TRBJ2-7	CASRRAGGLSYEQYF	TGCGCCAGCAGGAGAGCGGGGGGTTTATCCTACGAGCAGTACTTC
NA	TRBV10-1	NA	TRBJ1-1	CASSETGNTEAFF	TGCGCCAGCAGTGAGACAGGGAACACTGAAGCTTTCTTT
NA	TRBV14	NA	TRBJ2-7	CASSQVGSLYEQYF	TGTGCCAGCAGCCAAGTGGGCAGTCTCTACGAGCAGTACTTC